These T cell receptor beta chains were read from a single sample in a study of blood T cell repertoires in COVID-19. Measured with immunoSEQ multiplex PCR; TCRdb has only the in-frame clones, and not every one. The top ten hold 8.9% of the sample, which has approximately 270,000 clones, about 80% seen once. The sequencing sample was made of peripheral blood. The receptor source for this set is a man older than 75 with acute or convalescent COVID-19. The CDR3 runs from the conserved cysteine through the conserved F or W. A D gene is named only where the DNA matches it firmly. Where a row states a size, it is once, few, many or the class of an expanded clone; other rows omit it.

clone_size	d_call	j_call	v_call	cdr3_nt	cdr3_aa
-	-	TRBJ1-5	TRBV27	TGTGCCAGCAGTAGGGATAGACAGTTCAATCAGCCCCAGCATTTT	CASSRDRQFNQPQHF
once	TRBD1	TRBJ1-1	TRBV2	TGTGCCAGCATGTCGAACAGGGGGCTTGGAACTGAAGCTTTCTTT	CASMSNRGLGTEAFF
-	TRBD1	TRBJ2-7	TRBV2	TGTGCCAGCAGGGGGACAGTCTCCTACGAGCAGTACTTC	CASRGTVSYEQYF
-	TRBD1	TRBJ1-1	TRBV6-5	TGTGCCAGCAGTTACCAGGGGGCACAAGCTTTCTTT	CASSYQGAQAFF
-	-	TRBJ2-3	TRBV10-3	TGTGCCATCTCCTCTAGCCTCCTCGCAGATACGCAGTATTTT	CAISSSLLADTQYF
few	TRBD1	TRBJ1-2	TRBV19	TGTGCCAGTAGTACGTTTACAGGGGCGGAGCGCTCCTACACCTTC	CASSTFTGAERSYTF
-	-	TRBJ1-5	TRBV5-1	TGCGCCAGCAGCTTGGGGCTGAGGGATCAGCCCCAGCATTTT	CASSLGLRDQPQHF
once	-	TRBJ2-3	TRBV10-3	TGTGCCATCAGCCCTAGCACAGATACGCAGTATTTT	CAISPSTDTQYF
few	-	TRBJ1-2	TRBV6-9	TGTGCCAGCAGTTCAGGGGCGGGAGGGTATGGCTACACCTTC	CASSSGAGGYGYTF
-	TRBD2	TRBJ2-3	TRBV5-1	TGCGCCAGCAGCCTTATGACTAGCGGGAGAGGGGCAGATACGCAGTATTTT	CASSLMTSGRGADTQYF
-	-	TRBJ2-7	TRBV5-1	TGCGCCAGCAGCTTGGCTAGCCAGGAGTCGGACGAGCAGTACTTC	CASSLASQESDEQYF
-	TRBD1	TRBJ2-7	TRBV6-2/TRBV6-3	TGTGCCAGCAGTTGGGGACCGGGACAGGGATCCTACGAGCAGTACTTC	CASSWGPGQGSYEQYF
-	TRBD1	TRBJ1-2	TRBV2	TGTGCCAGCGGACAGGGTTACTATGGCTACACCTTC	CASGQGYYGYTF
-	TRBD1	TRBJ2-1	TRBV18	TGTGCCAGCTCCGGACAGGAGCACTACAATGAGCAGTTCTTC	CASSGQEHYNEQFF
-	-	TRBJ1-2	TRBV29-1	TGCAGCGTCCCCAGGGCGTATGGCTACACCTTC	CSVPRAYGYTF
once	TRBD1	TRBJ1-4	TRBV27	TGTGCCAGCAGCTGGGACAGGGGATCTGAAAAACTGTTTTTT	CASSWDRGSEKLFF
many	-	TRBJ2-7	TRBV2	TGTGCCAGCAGCGCCCGGTGGTTGACCTACGAGCAGTACTTC	CASSARWLTYEQYF
few	-	TRBJ1-2	TRBV6-5	TGTGCCAGCAGGCTACAGGGATGGACTTCTGGCTACACCTTC	CASRLQGWTSGYTF
-	-	TRBJ1-1	TRBV29-1	TGCAGCGTTGTATTGTCTTCGTGGGGGCCGCTAGGGGCTTTCTTT	CSVVLSSWGPLGAFF
-	TRBD1	TRBJ1-6	TRBV27	TGTGCCAGCGCCTCCCCGGACAGGGCTTTAGGTTCACCCCTCCACTTT	CASASPDRALGSPLHF
-	TRBD2	TRBJ2-3	TRBV5-1	TGCGCCAGCAGCTTAGTAGCGGGGGGTATCACAGATACGCAGTATTTT	CASSLVAGGITDTQYF
-	-	TRBJ1-2	TRBV6-5	TGTGCCAGCATTGCAAGTTACAGGGCTTCCGGCTACACCTTC	CASIASYRASGYTF
few	-	TRBJ1-2	TRBV2	TGTGCCAGCAGCGCGGGACGCACCGGCGGAGCTAACTATGGCTACACCTTC	CASSAGRTGGANYGYTF